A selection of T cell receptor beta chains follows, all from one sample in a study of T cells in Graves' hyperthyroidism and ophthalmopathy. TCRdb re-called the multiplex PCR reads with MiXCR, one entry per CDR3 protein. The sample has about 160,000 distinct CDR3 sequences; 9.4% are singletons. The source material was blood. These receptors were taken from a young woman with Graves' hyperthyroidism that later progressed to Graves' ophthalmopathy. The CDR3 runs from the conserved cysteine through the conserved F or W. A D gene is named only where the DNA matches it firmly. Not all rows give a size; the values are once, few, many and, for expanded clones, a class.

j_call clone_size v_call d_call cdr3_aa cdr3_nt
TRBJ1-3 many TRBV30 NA CAWSVTRSTGNTIYF TGTGCCTGGAGTGTAACCAGATCGACTGGAAACACCATATATTTT
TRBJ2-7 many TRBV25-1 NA CASSETTQLGTEQYF TGTGCCAGCAGTGAGACAACCCAGCTAGGGACCGAGCAGTACTTC
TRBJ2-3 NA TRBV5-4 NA CASRKLEGTDTQYF TGTGCCAGCAGGAAACTGGAAGGCACAGATACGCAGTATTTT
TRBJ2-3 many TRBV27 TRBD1 CASSWTGVSYTDTQYF TGTGCCAGCAGTTGGACAGGGGTTAGCTACACAGATACGCAGTATTTT
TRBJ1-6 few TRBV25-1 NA CASRPPGHPNSPLHF TGTGCCAGCAGACCTCCGGGACATCCTAATTCACCCCTCCACTTT
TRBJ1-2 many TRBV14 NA CASSQTYYGYTF TGTGCCAGCAGCCAAACATACTATGGCTACACCTTC
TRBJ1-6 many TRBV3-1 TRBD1 CASSLTGLFSPLHF TGTGCCAGCAGCCTGACAGGGTTGTTTTCACCCCTCCACTTT
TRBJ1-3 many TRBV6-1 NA CASSNRAFSGNTIYF TGTGCCAGCAGTAACAGAGCCTTCTCTGGAAACACCATATATTTT
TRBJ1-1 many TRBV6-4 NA CASSDGFMQGEAFF TGTGCCAGCAGTGATGGGTTTATGCAGGGAGAAGCTTTCTTT
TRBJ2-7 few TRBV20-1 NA CREVYGSSYEQYF TGCAGGGAAGTTTATGGGAGCTCCTACGAGCAGTACTTC
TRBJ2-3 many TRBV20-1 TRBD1 CSARDILAGQGRVDTQYF TGCAGTGCTAGAGACATTTTGGCGGGACAGGGGAGGGTCGATACGCAGTATTTT
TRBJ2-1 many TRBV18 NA CASSPRGEGGQFF TGTGCCAGCTCACCCCGAGGAGAGGGCGGGCAGTTCTTC
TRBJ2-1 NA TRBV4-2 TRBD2 CASSSEVAGANEQFF TGTGCCAGCAGCTCAGAGGTAGCGGGAGCTAATGAGCAGTTCTTC
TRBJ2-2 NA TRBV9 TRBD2 CASSDSGRTGELFF TGTGCCAGCAGCGATAGCGGGAGGACCGGGGAGCTGTTTTTT
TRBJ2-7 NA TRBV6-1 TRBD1 CASLRRQGKFEQYF TGTGCCAGCTTAAGGAGACAGGGGAAGTTCGAGCAGTACTTC
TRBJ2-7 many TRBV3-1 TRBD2 CASSSRGGGTSTYEQYF TGTGCCAGCAGCTCCCGTGGGGGGGGAACTTCAACCTACGAGCAGTACTTC
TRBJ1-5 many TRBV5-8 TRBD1 CASSSGQGMESNQPQHF TGTGCCAGCAGCTCGGGACAGGGTATGGAGAGCAATCAGCCCCAGCATTTT